This T cell receptor (beta chain) was recorded in a study of cytomegalovirus exposure and HLA in healthy donors (TCRdb year 2017). General notes on the study: According to an earlier analysis of a few hundred of the donors, some 170 million T cells yielded some 120 million unique TCR beta sequences and approximately 280 Gb of sequence data. Donor age, sex, ethnicity and CMV serostatus were compiled alongside the repertoire data. Among almost 400 genotyped donors of the cohort, an average of approximately 240,000 unique TCR beta nucleotide sequences were sequenced per donor, roughly a sixth of them non-productive. A few DR-DQ haplotypes were treated as single units for association and clustering because of strong linkage in the cohort. The study was designed to test whether signatures of past pathogen exposure could be identified by cataloging public T cell receptors. The study combined high-throughput TCR immunosequencing, statistical association of individual TCRs with disease status, and machine learning to predict cytomegalovirus infection status. In addition to the first cohort of approximately 670 subjects, a separate validation cohort of 120 different subjects was used. A later analysis re-examined previously published TCR beta repertoires from more than 650 donors and added high-resolution HLA genotyping to investigate patterns of TCR occurrence. Typing coverage differed by locus: A, B, C, DRB1 and DQB1 were typed in roughly 629-640 donors, DQA1 in around 500, DPA1 in around 600, and DPB1 in just under 480. Both class I and class II loci were covered by HLA typing, at four-digit resolution. Rather than using new phenotypic data, the later analysis identified candidate immune exposures from TCR beta sequences and from how often those sequences occurred across donors. Among the roughly 400 genotyped donors, approximately 82% belonged to the genetic ancestry cluster associated with self-reported Caucasian donors. Roughly 300 gigabases of sequencing data and 91 million or so unique TCR sequences made up an early release that covered several hundred HLA-typed donors. Every repertoire in the discovery cohort had been generated on one and the same sequencing platform. The study used immunosequencing to profile the T cell repertoires of about 670 subjects and linked those repertoires to cytomegalovirus serostatus. An earlier analysis of 450 to 750 of the donors used high-throughput TCR beta sequencing to judge whether each TCR beta V gene segment behaved as functional or pseudogenic. Genome-wide SNP genotypes for about three fifths of the roughly 670 donors were used in a later genetic analysis, which treated that subset as a discovery cohort. Points the paper makes about the study in general: In a later analysis, several top co-occurrence clusters were reported to appear linked to parvovirus B19, influenza, CMV and Epstein-Barr virus. Linkage disequilibrium might explain the correlated functional status among segregating V segments, but an unknown experimental factor could not be ruled out. The cohort was sequenced for TCR beta chains only, and without alpha or paired-chain data the features that could be detected were limited. A cluster of highly shared sequence variants was judged likely to be a technical artifact of the sequencing pipeline. In a later analysis, HLA-associated TCR beta chains showed more clonal expansion and lower generation probabilities than non-associated chains that were equally common. In a later genetic analysis, a missense DCLRE1C variant was associated with V-gene and J-gene trimming of TCR beta chains, and the association was replicated in an independent cohort. Because HLA typing was unavailable for some donors at each locus, only the typed subset was used in association tests. The study gave a list of some 150 TCR beta chains associated with cytomegalovirus. The presence/absence analyses assumed that sequencing depth was roughly uniform across donors, and that assumption may not be true. The authors suggested that the approach could potentially be generalized to other disease states and immunological phenotypes. Immune exposure information for the cohort was limited to CMV serostatus. Most TCR sequences were seen in very few donors, while some public TCRs were found in many individuals. Because the 87-base-pair reads could not distinguish some IMGT-functional V segments, including TRBV6-2 and TRBV6-3, those segments were excluded. A later analysis associated 15,000 to 20,000 TCR beta sequences with specific HLA alleles at a false discovery rate of 0.05. The classifier was reported to diagnose cytomegalovirus status with high specificity and sensitivity in both the original and validation cohorts. A few of the identified cytomegalovirus-associated TCR beta chains were confirmed in vitro to be specific for cytomegalovirus antigens. According to a later analysis, most CMV-associated TCR beta chains appeared to be HLA-restricted, and the HLA associations seemed to be driven largely by CMV exposure. When HLA alleles, especially DR and DQ, strongly co-occurred, attributing TCR associations to individual alleles was difficult. In a later analysis, the rate of TCR association differed among HLA loci, with DRB1 alleles having the most associated TCRs and HLA-C alleles having the fewest. A further reported finding was that TCR beta sequences accurately predicted the HLA-A and HLA-B alleles for most subjects in the first cohort. Because counts were too low, approximately 15 rarely observed V segments, including chromosome 9 orphons, were excluded from the earlier analysis of 587 of the donors. Broadly in line with IMGT annotations, most TCR beta V segments showed up in productive rearrangements about 87% or about 30% of the time in an earlier analysis of approximately 600 of the donors. According to a later genetic analysis, donors in an Asian-associated ancestry cluster had fewer N-insertions in productive TCRs than the approximately 700-donor mean.

The cohort comprised approximately 700 healthy bone marrow donors. At the time of sampling, every cohort member was nominally healthy, though immune exposures that went unrecorded were likely present. The donor was CMV seropositive and belonged to the group of some 290 seropositive cohort members. Each donor provided a peripheral blood sample, and peripheral blood mononuclear cells were used for TCR beta sequencing. Genomic DNA extraction from the blood cell samples was performed with the Qiagen DNeasy Blood Extraction Kit. Reading the germline V gene gives CDR1 ENHRY and CDR2 SYGVKD. V loses 3 bases at its end and J loses 6 bases; junction bases beyond the gene matches: 11. The CDR3 covers 17 residues, taking in both the cysteine and the phenylalanine. Only the CDR3 portion is preserved as DNA: 51 bases, with reading frame beginning at the first base. In regard to this clone: Its recognized antigen is unknown. Base qualities were left out, and no much larger clone turns up one base away.

The library was made by the immunoSEQ multiplex PCR assay. For the multiplex PCR, a mixture combining 60 forward primers for TCR Vbeta segments and 13 reverse primers for TCR Jbeta segments was used. A multiplex PCR assay on genomic DNA amplified the CDR3 region of rearranged TCR beta genes. On the Illumina HiSeq System, the amplified TCR beta libraries were sequenced as 87-base-pair reads. The original pipeline was this. A later analysis tallied 75 million to 95 million unique TCR beta chains across the 666 repertoires, and about 12 million of those chains were shared by two or more donors. A nearest-neighbor algorithm error-corrected the raw reads and collapsed the reads into unique sequences, merging closely related sequences to remove PCR and sequencing errors. CDR3 sequences were aligned to IMGT reference sequences to assign V, D and J gene segments. For a sequence to be retained, a match of at least six nucleotides to both a V gene segment and a J gene segment was required. Rearrangements were called productive when the CDR3 lacked stop codons and stayed in frame with V and J; all others were non-productive. Following IMGT convention, CDR3 was defined as the stretch from the second conserved V-encoded cysteine up to the conserved J-encoded phenylalanine. The earlier analysis of some 600 of the donors excluded sequences that lacked an unambiguous match to a single V gene segment. In an earlier analysis of a few hundred of the donors, V segments were called functional above 56.7% productive rearrangements and were called segregating when the between-donor standard deviation exceeded 5%. A statistical classification framework was built to diagnose cytomegalovirus status from the catalog of TCR beta chain sequences. V and J gene assignment, in a later analysis, came from comparing TCR nucleotide sequences with IMGT/GENE-DB human TR gene sequences. In a later analysis, CDR3 sequences and most-parsimonious VDJ recombination scenarios were assigned using the TCRdist pipeline. In a later analysis, each TCR beta chain was defined by its CDR3 amino acid sequence together with its V-gene family, and reads without a unique V-gene family were excluded. To address suspected cross-contamination and a sequencing artifact, a later analysis removed around 600 highly shared, low-generation-probability nucleotide sequences. For each public chain, a later analysis derived a clonal expansion index from normalized ranks of inferred template counts within each repertoire. A later analysis computed generation probabilities with a VDJ recombination model fitted to out-of-frame rearrangements, and checked the results against IGoR. In a later analysis, TCR-TCR, TCR-HLA and TCR-CMV co-occurrence was scored with hypergeometric tests, and a repertoire-size bias correction was applied to TCR pairs. False discovery rates were estimated in a later analysis by permuting HLA or CMV assignments 20 times. A later analysis grouped co-occurring TCRs with DBSCAN, adding TCRdist sequence similarity when clustering within HLA-allele-positive subsets. Repertoires with fewer than 30,000 or more than 120,000 public chains were left out of co-occurrence clustering, as were four to six repertoires with anomalous nucleotide sharing. Sourced from immuneACCESS, this table was stored by TCRdb with only in-frame sequences that have V and J called. A share of the clones is absent; for the studies checked, an unresolved V gene accounts for under half, and the remainder has no known explanation. That table supplies the V and J calls and clone size; D and trimming were determined from the DNA. This sample is represented by about 160,000 clones; less than 90% of them were singletons. The ten top clones hold roughly 6.3% of the sample.

Here the chain combines TRBV10-3 and TRBJ2-7; TRBD2 aligns with 13 central bases. This receptor was obtained from a male donor in good health and CMV-seropositive. Sequenced material: PBMCs. The CDR3 loop reads CAISEGLAGALFREQYF. The nucleotide sequence is given as TGTGCCATCAGTGAAGGACTAGCGGGAGCCTTATTTCGCGAGCAGTACTTC.